These 18 T cell receptor beta chains came from one sample sequenced in a study of OX40 agonist ivuxolimab in advanced cancers. This table comes from immunoSEQ multiplex PCR, and its TCRdb copy is limited to in-frame clones, with some not included. This sample has roughly 99,000 clones, with around 93% found just once. This specimen was CD4+ or CD8+ T cells sorted from blood, taken in a trial of the OX40 agonist ivuxolimab. These receptors were taken from an adult with an advanced solid tumor such as melanoma, head and neck, liver or kidney cancer.

With regard to this clone: Other DNA sequences within the sample encode an identical CDR3. V usage is TRBV20-1 and J usage is TRBJ2-7; D is undetermined. The length of the CDR3 is 11 residues. V lost 1 base to trimming and J lost 2 bases, with 3 bases between them. Germline lookup yields CDR1 DFQATT and CDR2 SNEGSKA (reference sequence). CDR3 amino acids: CSARGTYEQYF. CDR3 DNA sequence: TGCAGTGCTAGAGGTACCTACGAGCAGTACTTC.

The chain couples TRBV15 to TRBJ1-4; D gene uncertain. This CDR3 comprises 15 residues. Germline-derived CDR1 and CDR2 are LNHNV and YYDKDF (reference sequence). The ends were cut back, 5 bases at V and 1 base at J, with 11 bases in the middle. CDR3 coding DNA: TGTGCCACCAGCCTAACGGGTGGAACTAATGAAAAACTGTTTTTT. Residues: CATSLTGGTNEKLFF.

The chain has TRBV27 and TRBJ2-1; 7 nucleotides match TRBD2. CDR1 MNHEY and CDR2 SMNVEV come from the germline V gene (reference sequence). V lost 8 bases, J lost 0 bases, and 4 bases stayed unmatched. CDR3 length: 14 residues. CDR3 protein: CASQSGNSYNEQFF. As DNA, the CDR3 is TGTGCCAGCCAGAGCGGGAACTCCTACAATGAGCAGTTCTTC.

The J gene is TRBJ2-1, the V gene TRBV28, with D perhaps TRBD1 (6 bases). This CDR3 contains 16 residues. With 2 bases removed from V and 8 bases from J, the gap between germline ends came to 19 bases. Germline V gene data show CDR1 as MDHEN and CDR2 as SYDVKM. This CDR3 reads CASSLVTGHSRDEQFF. CDR3 coding DNA: TGTGCCAGCAGTTTAGTCACGGGACACTCTAGGGATGAGCAGTTCTTC.

This chain uses TRBV30 with TRBJ1-4, with D maybe TRBD1 (6 bases). This CDR3 has 14 residues. Germline V gives CDR1 GTSNPN, CDR2 SVGIG (reference sequence). Trimming stripped 0 bases from V and 8 bases from J, with 13 bases between. CDR3 amino acids: CAWSVQGPGEKLFF. Written as DNA, the CDR3 is TGTGCCTGGAGTGTACAGGGTCCGGGGGAAAAACTGTTTTTT.

The chain joins TRBV7-2 to TRBJ2-7; the D is unclear. The germline V gene encodes CDR1 SGHTA and CDR2 FQGNSA. V was shortened by 2 bases and J by 3 bases, with 5 bases between the two germline ends. CDR3 length: 12 residues. The CDR3 sequence: CASSLRVYEQYF. The CDR3 nucleotides read TGTGCCAGCAGCTTACGGGTCTACGAGCAGTACTTC.

The chain combines TRBV18 with TRBJ1-1; D perhaps matches TRBD1 (6 bases). CDR3 length: 16 amino acids. Germline assignment: CDR1 KGHSH and CDR2 LQKENI. The V end was cut by 4 bases, the J end by 3 bases, with 18 bases between. The CDR3 region is CASSLSSGGADTEAFF. CDR3 in DNA: TGTGCCAGCTCACTTTCTAGTGGGGGCGCGGACACTGAAGCTTTCTTT.

The chain's CDR3 is CASIQPLGPSGTEAFF. CDR3 in DNA: TGTGCCAGCATCCAACCCCTCGGACCCTCGGGAACTGAAGCTTTCTTT. The genes are TRBV28 and TRBJ1-1, with D hard to call. From germline, CDR1 is MDHEN and CDR2 SYDVKM. The CDR3 sequence is 16 residues long. Trimming stripped 7 bases from V and 5 bases from J, with 23 bases between.

The V and J genes are TRBV9 and TRBJ1-1; D is perhaps TRBD1 (6 bases). Between the trimmed V and J ends, which lost 0 bases and 2 bases, there was a span of 17 bases. Looked up from germline, CDR1 is SGDLS and CDR2 is YYNGEE. The CDR3 extends over 17 amino acids. The DNA for the CDR3 is TGTGCCAGCAGCGTAGCCGGAGCATCCAGGGGAAACACTGAAGCTTTCTTT. It is translated as CASSVAGASRGNTEAFF. Combining the CDR3 with reference TRBV9 and TRBJ1-1 gives the whole variable domain DSGVTQTPKHLITATGQRVTLRCSPRSGDLSVYWYQQSLDQGLQFLIQYYNGEERAKGNILERFSAQQFPDLHSELNLSSLELGDSALYFCASSVAGASRGNTEAFFGQGTRLTVV.

The chain combines TRBV28 with TRBJ1-1; 10 nucleotides align to TRBD1. V lost 6 bases, J lost 0 bases, and 10 bases stayed unmatched. Germline CDR1 and CDR2: MDHEN and SYDVKM. This CDR3 has 17 amino acids. This chain's CDR3 is CASSRAGTGAMNTEAFF. The CDR3 nucleotides read TGTGCCAGCAGCCGAGCCGGGACAGGGGCCATGAACACTGAAGCTTTCTTT.

This clone was seen a single time. The rearrangement joins TRBV4-1 to TRBJ2-7; 9 nucleotides line up with TRBD1. Germline loops: CDR1 MGHRA, CDR2 YSYEKL. This CDR3 spans 17 amino acids. J gave up 4 bases and V 3 bases, and 13 bases lay outside the gene matches. The CDR3 protein is CASSHGLLGQGKYEQYF. CDR3 DNA sequence: TGCGCCAGCAGCCACGGTCTGCTCGGACAGGGGAAGTACGAGCAGTACTTC.

The chain links TRBV19 to TRBJ1-4; D not resolved. Germline V gene lookup returns CDR1 LNHDA and CDR2 SQIVND (reference sequence). Trimming took 3 bases from V and 7 from J, leaving 9 bases between them. The CDR3 loop spans 13 amino acids. DNA of the CDR3: TGTGCCAGTAGTATCTTAGGGAGTGAAAAACTGTTTTTT. Its translation: CASSILGSEKLFF.

The sample holds one count of this clone. The chain employs TRBV5-1 and TRBJ1-2; D is uncertain. The CDR3 loop spans 15 amino acids. The germline V gene encodes CDR1 SGHRS and CDR2 YFSETQ. Trimming left V 4 bases short and J 0 bases short, with 13 bases between. This CDR3 is CASSLSGPSNYGYTF. CDR3 DNA sequence: TGCGCCAGCAGCCTTTCCGGGCCCTCTAACTATGGCTACACCTTC.

This chain uses TRBV11-2 with TRBJ2-7, with 9 bases fitting TRBD2. The CDR3 covers 15 residues. The germline V gene has CDR1 SGHAT and CDR2 FQNNGV. Trimming cost V 3 bases and J 3 bases; bases outside gene matches: 6. The CDR3 bases are TGTGCCAGCAGCTTTATCGTAGCGGGGGACTACGAGCAGTACTTC. Residues: CASSFIVAGDYEQYF.

V gene TRBV6-5 combines with J gene TRBJ2-1; possibly TRBD1 for D (5 bases). This CDR3 comprises 13 residues. Between the trimmed V and J ends, which lost 8 bases and 7 bases, there was a span of 15 bases. Germline CDR1 and CDR2: MNHEY and SVGAGI. The DNA of the CDR3 is TGTGCCAGCCGACGTAGGGGCAGAAATGAGCAGTTCTTC. Translation: CASRRRGRNEQFF.

V usage is TRBV28 and J usage is TRBJ2-5, with 8 bases lining up with TRBD1. The J call is in doubt because the DNA end fits TRBJ2-7 better. The CDR3 length is 13 residues. CDR1 is MDHEN, CDR2 SYDVKM, per germline. The CDR3 region is CASSATGDDEQYF. CDR3 in DNA: TGTGCCAGCTCCGCGACAGGGGATGACGAGCAGTACTTC.

The chain joins TRBV6-1 to TRBJ1-4; no reliable D call. With 1 base removed from V and 5 bases from J, the gap between germline ends came to 8 bases. Germline CDR1 is MNHNS and CDR2 is SASEGT. The CDR3 length is 14 residues. CDR3 DNA: TGTGCCAGCAGTGAAGATGCGGCGAATGAAAAACTGTTTTTT. Translating it yields CASSEDAANEKLFF.

The V gene is TRBV6-5, the J gene TRBJ2-5, with 7 bases matching TRBD1. J lost 1 base, V lost 5 bases, and 7 bases had no gene match. CDR3 length: 15 residues. Germline assignment: CDR1 MNHEY and CDR2 SVGAGI. This CDR3 is CASSTREGAQETQYF. As DNA, the CDR3 is TGTGCCAGCAGTACCCGAGAGGGGGCCCAAGAGACCCAGTACTTC.